Described below is a single T cell receptor beta chain sequence and its context. The sample comes from a study of blood T cell repertoires in COVID-19. Study as a whole: The origin of the acute and convalescent COVID-19 samples was the United States, Italy and Spain. PBMCs, B-cell-depleted T cells, or T cells provided the cDNA or gDNA that made up the material.

V was shortened by 7 bases and J by 1 base, with 14 bases between the two germline ends. The V gene's germline CDR1 is LNHDA and CDR2 SQIVND (reference sequence). This CDR3 comprises 15 residues. Per the original methods: Amplification of reference gene primers provided the estimated nucleated cell counts. Assay used: immunoSEQ multiplex PCR; TCRdb lists only in-frame clones, some missing. V and J calls and clone size are given by that table; D and trimming were obtained from the DNA. The data contain about 150,000 clones, 80% to 90% of them seen just once; the ten biggest clones take up about 37%. The chain carries TRBV19 and TRBJ1-5; D possibly corresponds to TRBD1 (6 bases). The sample comprised peripheral blood. This receptor was identified in a man aged 45-65 years who had recovered from COVID-19. DNA for the CDR3: TGTGCCAGTACCCTAGGAGACAGGAGCAATCAGCCCCAGCATTTT. Residues: CASTLGDRSNQPQHF.